This T cell receptor beta chain came from a study of CD8+CD57+ T cells in acquired aplastic anemia. Overall study results and limits: Patients and controls shared 25 to 30 CD8+ CDR3 sequences, which appeared highly expressed in patients and within their immunodominant clones.

Sequenced patients had shown CD8+CD57+ cell expansion by flow cytometry. The enrolled patients all had severe acquired aplastic anemia. For this clonotype: Its antigen is not known.

Germline CDR1 reads DFQATT; CDR2 reads SNEGSKA (reference sequence). The CDR3 totals 14 residues. V dropped 3 bases and J dropped 4 bases, with 13 bases sitting between them. Genomic DNA was employed as the template in profiling TCR beta VDJ and CDR3. One entry per CDR3 protein results from TCRdb running MiXCR on the reads. The table shows some 200,000 distinct CDR3 sequences, with about 60% occurring only once. The chain uses TRBV20-1 and TRBJ1-3; a possible D gene is TRBD1 (5 bases). This TCR was sampled from a human donor with aplastic anemia. Sequencing input: sorted CD4+, CD8+, or CD8+CD57+ T cells (not recorded which) from PBMCs. CDR3 sequence (DNA): TGCAGTGCTAGGCCGACAGAGAAAGGAAACACCATATATTTT. This translates into CSARPTEKGNTIYF.